This is a list of T cell receptor beta chains from one sample in a study of shared clonotypes between healthy human individuals. Sequencing used immunoSEQ multiplex PCR; TCRdb keeps in-frame clones, though not all of them. This sample has about 2.1 million clones, with around 95% found just once. The sequencing sample was made of naive CD8+ T cells from PBMCs. All receptors come from a man younger than 30 in good health. Some clones in this sample may be carry-over from other donors' samples. The CDR3 runs from the conserved cysteine through the conserved F or W.

>TRBJ2-1|TRBV2
CASELSYNEQFF
>TRBJ1-2|TRBV4-1
CASSQEGGSGGGYGYTF
>TRBJ1-2|TRBV9
CASSAGQGAGYGYTF
>TRBJ2-1|TRBV7-6
CASSLSLAVDNEQFF
>TRBJ1-2|TRBV11-2
CASSSDRGGNYGYTF
>TRBJ2-7|TRBV27
CASRPRDRGFHEQYF
>TRBJ2-7|TRBV29-1
CSVGEGYEQYF
>TRBJ2-5|TRBV28
CASAYLGVPETQYF
>TRBJ2-7|TRBV27
CASSLRISSYEQYF
>TRBJ2-5|TRBV7-8
CASSLAEAAGLLETQYF
>TRBJ2-5|TRBV11-2
CASSLDGGRETQYF
>TRBJ2-1|TRBV29-1
CSVGSGRGHNEQFF
>TRBJ1-1|TRBV19
CASSTRDRGSMNTEAFF
>TRBJ2-3|TRBV4-1
CASSALMIESGRAVTDTQYF
>TRBJ1-3|TRBV5-1
CASSLAPALERDTIYF
>TRBJ1-5|TRBV21-1
CASLTGVEYRGNQPQHF
>TRBJ2-5|TRBV4-1
CASSQDTREGETQYF
>TRBJ1-2|TRBV9
CASLGGTGSGYTF
>TRBJ2-5|TRBV15
CATSRERETVGETQYF
>TRBJ1-1|TRBV5-4
CASSSGTVTGTEAFF
>TRBJ2-5|TRBV11-2
CASSLGVLAGNHGETQYF
>TRBJ2-7|TRBV11-3
CASSLGRGPSYEQYF
>TRBJ2-3|TRBV9
CASSESSGDTQYF
>TRBJ2-7|TRBV27
CASRVTGGESHEQYF
>TRBJ1-5|TRBV7-2
CASSLGKGNPQHF
>TRBJ2-4|TRBV2
CASRREQGAGNIQYF
>TRBJ2-1|TRBV5-1
CASSLKSGPGDSYNEQFF
>TRBJ1-5|TRBV4-2
CASSQELGLSNQPQHF
>TRBJ2-2|TRBV27
CASRPAGFGELFF
>TRBJ2-7|TRBV5-6
CASSYEGSYEQYF
>TRBJ1-4|TRBV19
CASAKTANEKLFF